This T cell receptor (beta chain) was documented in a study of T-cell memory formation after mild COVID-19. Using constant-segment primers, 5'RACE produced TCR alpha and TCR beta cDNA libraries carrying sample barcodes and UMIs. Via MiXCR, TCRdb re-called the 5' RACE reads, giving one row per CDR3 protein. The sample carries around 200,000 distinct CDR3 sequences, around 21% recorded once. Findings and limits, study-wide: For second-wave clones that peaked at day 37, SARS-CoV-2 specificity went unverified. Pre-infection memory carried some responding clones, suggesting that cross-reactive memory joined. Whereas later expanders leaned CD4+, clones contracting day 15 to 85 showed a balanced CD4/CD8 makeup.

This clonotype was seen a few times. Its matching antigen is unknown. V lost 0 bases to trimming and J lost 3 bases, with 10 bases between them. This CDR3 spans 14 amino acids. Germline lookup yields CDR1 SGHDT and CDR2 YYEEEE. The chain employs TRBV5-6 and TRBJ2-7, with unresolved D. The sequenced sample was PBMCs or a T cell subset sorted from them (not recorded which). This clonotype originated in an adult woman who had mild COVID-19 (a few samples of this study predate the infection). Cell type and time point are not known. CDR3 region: CASSLVQRVYEQYF. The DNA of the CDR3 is TGTGCCAGCAGCTTGGTGCAGAGAGTCTACGAGCAGTACTTC.